A single sample is the source of the 12 T cell receptor beta chains below, sequenced in a study of CD4 T cells in relation to SARS-CoV-2 and coronaviruses. Produced via immunoSEQ multiplex PCR; TCRdb's table is partial and in-frame only. The table records about 37,000 clones, 80% to 90% of them present only once. Input material: memory CD4+ T cells from PBMCs. Receptors originate from an adult with COVID-19.

The rearrangement links TRBV7-2 to TRBJ2-7, with TRBD2 matching over 10 bases. V shed 2 bases and J 2 bases; nucleotides not matched to a gene: 0. Germline-derived CDR1 and CDR2 are SGHTA and FQGNSA. CDR3 length: 14 amino acids. CDR3 region: CASSLSGRAYEQYF. CDR3 coding DNA: TGTGCCAGCAGCTTAAGCGGGAGGGCCTACGAGCAGTACTTC.

This rearrangement joins TRBV4-3 to TRBJ1-3; D unresolved. CDR1 and CDR2 (germline): LGHNA, YSLEER. Trimming left V 4 bases short and J 0 bases short, with 10 bases between. The CDR3 is 15 amino acids. The CDR3, as DNA: TGCGCCAGCAGCCCGCAGGACGGCTCTGGAAACACCATATATTTT. It specifies CASSPQDGSGNTIYF.

The chain combines TRBV6-5 with TRBJ2-3, with D hard to call. V was shortened by 5 bases and J by 6 bases, with 6 bases between the two germline ends. Germline-derived CDR1 and CDR2 are MNHEY and SVGAGI. The CDR3 consists of 11 residues. This CDR3 is CASSNWDTQYF. CDR3 nucleotides: TGTGCCAGCAGTAACTGGGATACGCAGTATTTT.

A single count supports this clone. CDR3 DNA sequence: TGTGCCAGCACTAGAGAACTGGCAGATACGCAGTATTTT. Its protein product is CASTRELADTQYF. This chain joins TRBV2 and TRBJ2-3, with D unclear. The CDR3 covers 13 residues. The V end lost 7 bases, the J end lost 4 bases, and 12 bases lay between the germline ends. Germline values: CDR1 SNHLY, CDR2 FYNNEI.

This chain links TRBV28 with TRBJ1-5; 9 bases are shared with TRBD1. In germline, CDR1 is MDHEN, CDR2 SYDVKM. The CDR3 loop spans 14 amino acids. With V trimmed by 7 bases and J by 5 bases, 6 bases remained unmatched. CDR3 DNA: TGTGCCAGCAACCCGGGACAGGGTTATCAGCCCCAGCATTTT. This codes for CASNPGQGYQPQHF.

The chain recombines TRBV24-1 with TRBJ2-3; 7 nucleotides agree with TRBD2. J gave up 4 bases and V 5 bases, and 11 bases lay outside the gene matches. CDR1 is KGHDR, CDR2 SFDVKD, per germline. The CDR3 has 16 residues. In DNA, the CDR3 is TGTGCCACCAGTGGGACCGGACTAGGTTTTTCAGATACGCAGTATTTT. Residues: CATSGTGLGFSDTQYF.

The V gene is TRBV5-1, the J gene TRBJ2-3, with D hard to call. There are 14 residues in the CDR3. V was shortened by 4 bases and J by 1 base, with 10 bases between the two germline ends. Germline V CDR1 and CDR2: SGHRS, YFSETQ. The CDR3 loop reads CASSPSRGTDTQYF. CDR3 DNA sequence: TGCGCCAGCAGCCCCTCTAGAGGCACAGATACGCAGTATTTT.

The genes are TRBV6-5 and TRBJ1-3; weak D call: TRBD1 (5 bases). CDR3 length: 16 residues. V lost 3 bases, J lost 0 bases, and 12 bases lay in between. Germline V CDR1 and CDR2: MNHEY, SVGAGI. The CDR3 protein is CASSYSGPLSGNTIYF. DNA for the CDR3: TGTGCCAGCAGTTATTCAGGGCCTCTCTCTGGAAACACCATATATTTT.

This clone has only a few counts. V is TRBV2 and J is TRBJ2-6; perhaps TRBD1 as D (6 bases). Germline values: CDR1 SNHLY, CDR2 FYNNEI. Trimming cost V 7 bases and J 3 bases, with 16 bases left between them. There are 16 residues in the CDR3. The CDR3 here is CASTPRGGSGANVLTF. The CDR3, as DNA: TGTGCCAGCACCCCCAGAGGGGGAAGTGGGGCCAACGTCCTGACTTTC.

The CDR3 spells CASSEWSDTGELFF. CDR3 nucleotide sequence: TGTGCCAGCAGTGAATGGTCCGACACCGGGGAGCTGTTTTTT. The rearrangement links TRBV25-1 to TRBJ2-2; the D is unclear. The V and J ends lost 1 base and 3 bases respectively, with 6 bases between them. CDR3 size: 14 residues. Germline V lookup: CDR1 MGHDK, CDR2 SYGVNS.

The gene calls are TRBV7-8 and TRBJ1-5; D uncertain. CDR1 and CDR2 from the germline V gene are SGHVS and FQNEAQ. Trimming cost V 5 bases and J 2 bases, with 13 bases left between them. CDR3 length: 15 amino acids. Here the CDR3 reads CASSRDWVGNQPQHF. Written as DNA, the CDR3 is TGTGCCAGCAGCCGTGATTGGGTCGGCAATCAGCCCCAGCATTTT.

This chain joins TRBV10-3 and TRBJ2-7; D unclear. V dropped 11 bases and J dropped 1 base, with 9 bases sitting between them. The CDR3 extends over 11 amino acids. CDR1 and CDR2 (germline): ENHRY, SYGVKD. The CDR3 sequence: CADGISYEQYF. The CDR3 DNA reads TGTGCCGACGGAATATCCTACGAGCAGTACTTC.